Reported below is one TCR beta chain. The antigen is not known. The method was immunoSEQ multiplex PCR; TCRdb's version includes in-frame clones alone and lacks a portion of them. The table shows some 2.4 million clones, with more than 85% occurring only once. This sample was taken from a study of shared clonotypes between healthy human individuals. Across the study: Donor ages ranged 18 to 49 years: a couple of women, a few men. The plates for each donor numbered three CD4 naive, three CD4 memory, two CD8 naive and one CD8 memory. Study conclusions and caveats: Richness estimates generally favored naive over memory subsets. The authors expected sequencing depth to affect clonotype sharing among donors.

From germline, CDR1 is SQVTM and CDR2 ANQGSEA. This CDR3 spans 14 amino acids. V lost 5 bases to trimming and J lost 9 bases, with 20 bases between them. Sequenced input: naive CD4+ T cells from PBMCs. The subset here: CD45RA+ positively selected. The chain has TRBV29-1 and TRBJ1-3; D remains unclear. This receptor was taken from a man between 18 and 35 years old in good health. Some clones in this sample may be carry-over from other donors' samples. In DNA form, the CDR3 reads TGCAGCGTTCGGCCCCACCCAGCGGTAGTCACCATATATTTT. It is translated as CSVRPHPAVVTIYF. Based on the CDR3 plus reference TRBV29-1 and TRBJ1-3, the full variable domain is SAVISQKPSRDICQRGTSLTIQCQVDSQVTMMFWYRQQPGQSLTLIATANQGSEATYESGFVIDKFPISRPNLTFSTLTVSNMSPEDSSIYLCSVRPHPAVVTIYFGEGSWLTVV.